This passage covers 26 T cell receptor beta chains from one sample sequenced in a study of identical twins. Using its own MiXCR run on the 5' RACE reads, TCRdb lists one record per CDR3 protein. The sample comprises a few hundred thousand distinct CDR3 sequences, 20% to 25% of which are singletons, and about 2.7% rests with the top ten. These data are also associated with another study on T cells expressing NK-cell markers.

Sequencing input: CD4+ T cells sorted from blood. These receptors were taken from a woman between 18 and 30 years old in good health.

This clonotype turned up a few times. The chain uses TRBV20-1 and TRBJ2-3; TRBD2 is a possible D gene (5 bases). V was pared by 5 bases and J by 2 bases, with 14 bases between. Germline lookup yields CDR1 DFQATT and CDR2 SNEGSKA (reference sequence). The CDR3 runs to 14 residues. The CDR3 sequence: CSASRGLFTDTQYF. Written as DNA, the CDR3 is TGCAGTGCTTCTAGAGGACTGTTCACAGATACGCAGTATTTT.

This clonotype was seen only a few times. V gene TRBV20-1 combines with J gene TRBJ2-7; 9 positions agree with TRBD2. Per germline, CDR1 DFQATT and CDR2 SNEGSKA (reference sequence). The CDR3 is made up of 15 amino acids. V was pared by 3 bases and J by 3 bases, with 9 bases of the junction left unmatched. The CDR3 region is CSARGASGKFYEQYF. As DNA, the CDR3 is TGCAGTGCTAGGGGGGCTAGCGGGAAATTCTACGAGCAGTACTTC.

V is TRBV7-2 and J is TRBJ2-6; D may match TRBD1 or TRBD2 (5 bases each). The CDR3 sequence is 14 residues long. Germline-derived CDR1 and CDR2 are SGHTA and FQGNSA. Trimming removed 8 bases at V and 4 bases at J, with 12 bases between. CDR3 bases: TGTGCCAGCGAGAAGGGGACCGGGGCCAACGTCCTGACTTTC. Translation gives CASEKGTGANVLTF.

The chain combines TRBV18 with TRBJ2-7, with D uncertain. Deletions cut 6 bases from V and 0 bases from J, with 12 bases between. The CDR3 totals 14 residues. Germline CDR1 is KGHSH and CDR2 is LQKENI. This chain's CDR3 is CASSSTTFSYEQYF. CDR3 bases: TGTGCCAGCTCGTCAACAACTTTCTCCTACGAGCAGTACTTC.

The table lists this clonotype with a few counts. The rearrangement joins TRBV12-3 or TRBV12-4 to TRBJ1-5; no reliable D call. Trimming pared 2 bases from V and 7 bases from J, leaving 6 bases between. There are 12 residues in the CDR3. Here the CDR3 reads CASSLTTQPQHF. The CDR3 DNA reads TGTGCCAGCAGTTTAACGACACAGCCCCAGCATTTT.

This clonotype was counted a few times. The chain uses TRBV6-2 or TRBV6-3 and TRBJ2-1, with 9 bases aligning to TRBD2. The ends lost 2 bases at V and 8 bases at J; junction bases unmatched: 7. The CDR3 has 15 amino acids. Germline CDR1 reads MNHEY; CDR2 reads SVGEGT. Here the CDR3 DNA reads TGTGCCAGCAGTTACAGGGGACTAGCCTTGGATGAGCAGTTCTTC. Protein product: CASSYRGLALDEQFF.

This clonotype was observed a few times. The chain combines TRBV5-1 with TRBJ2-1, with D possibly TRBD2 on 7 matching bases. The CDR3 has 15 residues. Trimming removed 6 bases at V and 3 bases at J, with 16 bases between. Germline V gene lookup returns CDR1 SGHRS and CDR2 YFSETQ. As DNA, the CDR3 is TGCGCCAGCACCCCGCTCGGGGGGCACTACAATGAGCAGTTCTTC. It is translated as CASTPLGGHYNEQFF.

V usage is TRBV12-5 and J usage is TRBJ2-1, with D tentatively TRBD2 (5 bases). V lost 6 bases and J 2 bases, leaving 11 bases between the germline ends. The CDR3 is 14 amino acids. Germline loops: CDR1 LGHNT, CDR2 FRNRAP. For the CDR3, the DNA is TGTGCTAGTGGGGAGGTTCTCCCCTACAATGAGCAGTTCTTC. It specifies CASGEVLPYNEQFF.

This clonotype was detected a few times. The junction differs from germline at one of its ends, possibly a read error. This rearrangement joins TRBV28 to TRBJ2-1; no firm D call. The germline V gene encodes CDR1 MDHEN and CDR2 SYDVKM. The CDR3 runs 13 residues. The CDR3 sequence: CASSFPPDLGRIF. The CDR3 coding sequence is TGTGCCAGCAGTTTCCCGCCGGATCTTGGTCGGATCTTC.

In its sample, this clonotype was seen a few times. The chain is built from TRBV5-1 and TRBJ2-3; D ambiguous. CDR1 SGHRS and CDR2 YFSETQ come from the germline V gene. With 1 base removed from V and 8 bases from J, the gap between germline ends came to 5 bases. CDR3 length equals 11 residues. CDR3 amino acids: CASSLLGTQYF. CDR3 in DNA: TGCGCCAGCAGCTTGTTGGGTACGCAGTATTTT.

V gene TRBV7-2 combines with J gene TRBJ2-3; weak D call: TRBD2 (6 bases). V shed 5 bases and J shed 3 bases, with 12 bases lying between them. This CDR3 has 14 amino acids. The germline V gene encodes CDR1 SGHTA and CDR2 FQGNSA. CDR3 nucleotide sequence: TGTGCCAGCAGCCGACTAGTAGCGACAGATACGCAGTATTTT. Residues: CASSRLVATDTQYF.

For this clonotype: A much bigger clone sits one base away, suggesting this may be a read error. The chain employs TRBV12-3 or TRBV12-4 and TRBJ2-1, with 11 bases that match TRBD2. CDR3 length: 17 residues. The CDR3 sequence is CTSSSGATSGTYNEQFF. CDR3 DNA: TGTACCAGCAGTTCCGGGGCGACTAGCGGGACGTACAATGAGCAGTTCTTC.

This clonotype was counted between two and nine times. CDR3 sequence: CATARGALAYNEQFF. The CDR3 nucleotides are TGCGCCACCGCGCGGGGGGCTCTAGCCTACAATGAGCAGTTCTTC. The rearrangement links TRBV10-2 to TRBJ2-1; 8 bases are a match to TRBD2. In germline, CDR1 is WSHSY, CDR2 SAAADI. The CDR3 consists of 15 residues. The junction had 10 bases not matched to a gene; V was cut back by 10 bases and J by 2 bases.

This clonotype has at least ten counts. The CDR3 sequence: CASSFTGVQETQYF. The DNA for the CDR3 is TGCGCCAGCAGCTTCACAGGGGTCCAAGAGACCCAGTACTTC. The rearrangement links TRBV5-1 to TRBJ2-5; TRBD1 matches at 7 bases. CDR3 length: 14 residues. Germline loops: CDR1 SGHRS, CDR2 YFSETQ. The trim removed 2 bases at V and 1 base at J, leaving 2 bases unmatched.

This sequence joins TRBV10-3 and TRBJ2-1; 8 bases align to TRBD1. Germline trimming cut 1 base from V and 7 bases from J; bases unmatched to any gene: 3. This CDR3 comprises 14 residues. Germline CDR1 reads ENHRY; CDR2 reads SYGVKD. The CDR3 sequence: CAISEFRQGNEQFF. The CDR3 nucleotides read TGTGCCATCAGTGAGTTCCGACAGGGGAATGAGCAGTTCTTC.

This clonotype was counted a few times. The rearrangement links TRBV12-3 or TRBV12-4 to TRBJ1-3; D perhaps matches TRBD1 (6 bases). CDR3 length: 16 amino acids. V was trimmed by 6 bases and J by 7 bases, leaving 22 bases between them. The CDR3 is CASSNPGHTLENTIYF. The DNA of the CDR3 is TGTGCCAGCAGCAATCCGGGACACACTCTGGAGAACACCATATATTTT.

This clonotype was seen a handful of times. The chain carries TRBV12-3 or TRBV12-4 and TRBJ1-2; D gene uncertain. Trimming took off 5 bases at V and 8 bases at J, with 18 bases between the two ends. The CDR3 extends over 14 amino acids. DNA for the CDR3: TGTGCCAGCAGTCCCGGGATTACCCTTACCGGCTACACCTTC. It specifies CASSPGITLTGYTF.

This clonotype was seen only a few times. The chain employs TRBV20-1 and TRBJ1-5; weak D call: TRBD1 (5 bases). This CDR3 spans 14 amino acids. Trimming pared 6 bases from V and 3 bases from J, leaving 15 bases between. The germline V gene has CDR1 DFQATT and CDR2 SNEGSKA (reference sequence). CDR3 loop: CSALQDANNQPQHF. The CDR3 region has the DNA TGCAGTGCCCTACAGGACGCCAACAATCAGCCCCAGCATTTT.

This clonotype was counted a few times. The V gene is TRBV20-1, the J gene TRBJ2-7, with a weak D call TRBD2 (5 bases). CDR1 and CDR2 (germline): DFQATT, SNEGSKA (reference sequence). This CDR3 spans 15 amino acids. V was cut by 0 bases and J by 0 bases, with 12 bases left in between. In DNA, the CDR3 is TGCAGTGCTAGAGATTGGAGTGGGAGCTCCTACGAGCAGTACTTC. Its protein is CSARDWSGSSYEQYF.

This clonotype occurred a few times. The J gene is TRBJ2-3, the V gene TRBV9; D is ambiguous. The CDR3 has 13 amino acids. Trimming removed 2 bases at V and 2 bases at J, with 6 bases between. Germline V gene lookup returns CDR1 SGDLS and CDR2 YYNGEE. The CDR3, as DNA: TGTGCCAGCAGCGTGGGCCCCACAGATACGCAGTATTTT. Encoded protein: CASSVGPTDTQYF.

This clonotype was observed a handful of times. The V and J genes are TRBV4-1 and TRBJ2-7; 7 bases line up with TRBD1. The CDR3 contains 14 residues. V trimming: 1 base; J trimming: 4 bases; junction bases outside the gene matches: 4. Germline values: CDR1 MGHRA, CDR2 YSYEKL. This CDR3 is CASSQVGTVYEQYF. Here the CDR3 DNA reads TGCGCCAGCAGCCAAGTTGGGACAGTTTACGAGCAGTACTTC.

The genes are TRBV11-2 and TRBJ2-7; D is unclear. V dropped 3 bases and J dropped 0 bases, with 12 bases sitting between them. Germline V gives CDR1 SGHAT, CDR2 FQNNGV. The CDR3 loop spans 15 amino acids. Written as DNA, the CDR3 is TGTGCCAGCAGCTTTTTACCCAGCTTCTCCTACGAGCAGTACTTC. Amino acid sequence: CASSFLPSFSYEQYF.

This clonotype was counted many times. This chain uses TRBV29-1 with TRBJ1-5; 8 bases map to TRBD1. Losses at the gene ends were 1 base for V and 2 bases for J; bases not matched to a gene: 1. The CDR3 runs to 14 residues. CDR1 SQVTM and CDR2 ANQGSEA come from the germline V gene. The CDR3 spells CSVEGQGRNQPQHF. As DNA, the CDR3 is TGCAGCGTTGAAGGACAGGGGCGCAATCAGCCCCAGCATTTT.

There are many counts of this clonotype. The V gene is TRBV5-1, the J gene TRBJ2-3; a weak D match, TRBD2 (5 bases). Germline V gives CDR1 SGHRS, CDR2 YFSETQ. This CDR3 contains 16 residues. The ends were cut back, 4 bases at V and 2 bases at J, with 17 bases in the middle. The CDR3: CASSALTTRATDTQYF. CDR3 DNA: TGCGCCAGCAGCGCCTTGACTACCAGAGCCACAGATACGCAGTATTTT.

The V call is TRBV5-5, the J call TRBJ2-3, with 10 bases aligning to TRBD2. This CDR3 spans 14 amino acids. V lost 0 bases, J lost 7 bases, and 2 bases stayed unmatched. From germline, CDR1 is SGHKS and CDR2 YYEKEE (reference sequence). CDR3: CASSLELAGNTQYF. The DNA for the CDR3 is TGTGCCAGCAGCTTGGAACTAGCGGGGAATACGCAGTATTTT.

This clonotype was observed a single time. The rearrangement uses TRBV9 and TRBJ2-3; D is perhaps TRBD2 (6 bases). Per germline, CDR1 SGDLS and CDR2 YYNGEE. The V end lost 0 bases, the J end lost 0 bases, and 14 bases lay between the germline ends. This CDR3 spans 17 amino acids. CDR3 sequence reads: CASSVGRGLTSTDTQYF. DNA for the CDR3: TGTGCCAGCAGCGTAGGCCGGGGGTTAACTAGCACAGATACGCAGTATTTT.